These 5 T cell receptor beta chains share one sample of origin, sequenced in a study of blood T cell repertoires in COVID-19. Sequencing used immunoSEQ multiplex PCR; TCRdb keeps in-frame clones, though not all of them. The sample includes over 70,000 clones, 70% to 85% seen only once; the top ten take 6% to 8.5%. Sequenced sample: peripheral blood. These receptors were collected from an older man with acute or convalescent COVID-19.

In this sample, this clone turned up a few times. The chain carries TRBV5-6 and TRBJ1-2, with a weak D call TRBD1 (5 bases). Germline assignment: CDR1 SGHDT and CDR2 YYEEEE. Trimming removed 0 bases at V and 8 bases at J, with 11 bases between. This CDR3 comprises 13 residues. This CDR3 reads CASSLVDSAGYTF. The CDR3 DNA sequence: TGTGCCAGCAGCTTGGTCGACAGTGCAGGCTACACCTTC.

J is TRBJ2-1 and V is TRBV18; D not resolved. Germline-derived CDR1 and CDR2 are KGHSH and LQKENI. The CDR3 has 13 residues. The V end was cut by 1 base, the J end by 5 bases, with 6 bases between. The CDR3 reads CASSPRQDNEQFF. In DNA form, the CDR3 reads TGTGCCAGCTCACCACGCCAGGACAATGAGCAGTTCTTC. Using reference TRBV18 and TRBJ2-1 for the parts outside the CDR3, the full variable domain is NAGVMQNPRHLVRRRGQEARLRCSPMKGHSHVYWYRQLPEEGLKFMVYLQKENIIDESGMPKERFSAEFPKEGPSILRIQQVVRGDSAAYFCASSPRQDNEQFFGPGTRLTVL.

The chain carries TRBV10-1 and TRBJ2-7; no definite D call. The CDR3 covers 12 residues. V was cut by 5 bases and J by 6 bases, with 11 bases left in between. From germline, CDR1 is WNHNN and CDR2 SYGVQD (reference sequence). This CDR3 reads CASSRTTSEQYF. The CDR3 DNA follows: TGCGCCAGCAGTCGAACAACCTCCGAGCAGTACTTC.

The chain employs TRBV9 and TRBJ1-2; TRBD1 agrees at 7 bases. From germline, CDR1 is SGDLS and CDR2 YYNGEE. The trim removed 7 bases at V and 4 bases at J, leaving 4 bases unmatched. This CDR3 is built from 12 residues. The CDR3 is CASLGQIYGYTF. The CDR3 nucleotides read TGTGCCAGCTTGGGACAGATCTATGGCTACACCTTC.

The gene calls are TRBV28 and TRBJ1-1, with 9 bases that match TRBD1. Germline V gene sequence: CDR1 MDHEN, CDR2 SYDVKM. V lost 4 bases and J lost 0; bases outside the gene matches: 9. This CDR3 comprises 17 residues. The CDR3 coding sequence is TGTGCCAGCAGTTCCCCGGGACAGGGCTTCATGAACACTGAAGCTTTCTTT. It codes for CASSSPGQGFMNTEAFF.